The present TCR beta chain was sequenced within a study of monozygotic twins with cystic fibrosis. Study-wide points: Monozygotic CF twins shared more identical nucleotide clonotypes than unrelated patients. Low clonality (median roughly 0.009) suggested a mostly naive repertoire. Age, concordance and disease severity did not associate with shared CDR3 numbers.

Generated by immunoSEQ multiplex PCR, the TCRdb table keeps only in-frame clones and is missing some. The sample includes about 26,000 clones, 95% to 98% of them seen just once. Comment on this clone: The antigen is not known.

The clonotype was recovered from a girl aged 2-9 years with cystic fibrosis. The sequenced sample was blood.

The CDR3 bases are TGTGCCAGCAGTAAACGGGGGGGGCCTAACTATGGCTACACCTTC. It yields the protein CASSKRGGPNYGYTF. V and J are TRBV6-6 and TRBJ1-2; the D gene is possibly TRBD1 (6 bases). This CDR3 is built from 15 residues. V was trimmed by 5 bases and J by 0 bases, leaving 13 bases between them. Germline V gene data show CDR1 as MNHNY and CDR2 as SVGAGI (reference sequence).